The rows below give T cell receptor beta chains drawn from one sample of a study of blood T cell repertoires in COVID-19. Some clones are missing from TCRdb's copy, which holds only in-frame ones; the method was immunoSEQ multiplex PCR. The table shows roughly 130,000 clones, with over 85% occurring only once. The sample comprised peripheral blood. The receptors come from a man aged 45-65 years with active COVID-19. Both conserved end residues are part of each CDR3. Each record gives: D gene, J gene, clone size, V gene, CDR3 protein, CDR3 DNA. The D gene is left open where the match is weak. Clone size is shown for a subset of rows, as once, few, many or a class of expanded clone.

D: .
J: TRBJ2-3
size: few
V: TRBV4-1
CDR3: CASSKGGGGMSTDTQYF
DNA: TGCGCCAGCAGCAAGGGGGGGGGCGGGATGAGCACAGATACGCAGTATTTT

D: TRBD2
J: TRBJ2-1
size: .
V: TRBV29-1
CDR3: CAGGQDEQFF
DNA: TGCGCGGGGGGGCAGGATGAGCAGTTCTTC

D: TRBD2
J: TRBJ2-3
size: few
V: TRBV7-9
CDR3: CASSFRLAGASTDTQYF
DNA: TGTGCCAGCAGCTTCCGGCTAGCGGGGGCTAGCACAGATACGCAGTATTTT

D: .
J: TRBJ2-1
size: .
V: TRBV6-5
CDR3: CASTLPGANEQFF
DNA: TGTGCCAGCACCTTACCAGGGGCCAATGAGCAGTTCTTC

D: .
J: TRBJ1-3
size: .
V: TRBV6-5
CDR3: CASSLLESSGNTIYF
DNA: TGTGCCAGCAGCCTTCTAGAGAGCTCTGGAAACACCATATATTTT

D: TRBD2
J: TRBJ2-1
size: once
V: TRBV5-6
CDR3: CASSSILAGGPSVASEQFF
DNA: TGTGCCAGCAGCTCGATACTAGCGGGAGGGCCGTCCGTAGCGAGTGAGCAGTTCTTC

D: TRBD1
J: TRBJ1-2
size: once
V: TRBV7-2
CDR3: CASTLGDRRNYGYTF
DNA: TGTGCCAGCACCCTGGGGGACAGACGAAACTATGGCTACACCTTC

D: TRBD1
J: TRBJ1-3
size: .
V: TRBV30
CDR3: CAWSVTGALGNTIYF
DNA: TGTGCCTGGAGTGTCACAGGGGCCCTCGGAAACACCATATATTTT

D: .
J: TRBJ1-5
size: once
V: TRBV12-5
CDR3: CASAPQGLGPDQPQHF
DNA: TGTGCTAGTGCCCCCCAGGGGCTCGGTCCGGATCAGCCCCAGCATTTT

D: TRBD2
J: TRBJ2-5
size: .
V: TRBV6-5
CDR3: CASRPGLGGGTTQYF
DNA: TGTGCCAGCAGACCGGGACTAGGGGGGGGTACGACCCAGTACTTC

D: TRBD2
J: TRBJ2-3
size: once
V: TRBV3-1/TRBV3-2
CDR3: CASSLAGGPTDTQYF
DNA: TGTGCCAGCAGCCTAGCGGGGGGGCCAACAGATACGCAGTATTTT

D: .
J: TRBJ1-4
size: .
V: TRBV29-1
CDR3: CSVREGYEKLFF
DNA: TGCAGCGTAAGGGAGGGGTATGAAAAACTGTTTTTT

D: .
J: TRBJ1-2
size: .
V: TRBV12-3/TRBV12-4
CDR3: CASSARGSYGYTF
DNA: TGTGCCAGCAGCGCCCGGGGTAGCTATGGCTACACCTTC

D: TRBD1
J: TRBJ1-2
size: large
V: TRBV27
CDR3: CASSLSSGTGAYGYTF
DNA: TGTGCCAGCAGTTTATCATCTGGGACAGGGGCTTATGGCTACACCTTC

D: .
J: TRBJ1-2
size: once
V: TRBV28
CDR3: CASSLPMGPAGYTF
DNA: TGTGCCAGCAGTCTGCCCATGGGGCCGGCGGGCTACACCTTC

D: TRBD1
J: TRBJ2-7
size: .
V: TRBV6-1
CDR3: CASSDFLGQGVEKWQYF
DNA: TGTGCCAGCAGTGACTTCCTGGGACAGGGGGTCGAAAAGTGGCAGTACTTC

D: .
J: TRBJ1-1
size: .
V: TRBV19
CDR3: CASSRLGNTEAFF
DNA: TGTGCCAGTAGTAGACTAGGGAACACTGAAGCTTTCTTT

D: TRBD2
J: TRBJ2-3
size: .
V: TRBV10-3
CDR3: CATSTGGETDTQYF
DNA: TGTGCCACTTCAACTGGGGGGGAAACAGATACGCAGTATTTT

D: .
J: TRBJ1-6
size: .
V: TRBV5-6
CDR3: CASSLVGDSPLHF
DNA: TGTGCCAGCAGCTTGGTCGGGGATTCACCCCTCCACTTT

D: TRBD1
J: TRBJ2-1
size: few
V: TRBV6-2/TRBV6-3
CDR3: CASSWLRQGKGEQFF
DNA: TGTGCCAGCAGTTGGCTGAGACAGGGGAAAGGTGAGCAGTTCTTC

D: .
J: TRBJ2-7
size: few
V: TRBV7-6
CDR3: CASSLSLGGSYEQYF
DNA: TGTGCCAGCAGCTTATCCTTAGGCGGCTCCTACGAGCAGTACTTC